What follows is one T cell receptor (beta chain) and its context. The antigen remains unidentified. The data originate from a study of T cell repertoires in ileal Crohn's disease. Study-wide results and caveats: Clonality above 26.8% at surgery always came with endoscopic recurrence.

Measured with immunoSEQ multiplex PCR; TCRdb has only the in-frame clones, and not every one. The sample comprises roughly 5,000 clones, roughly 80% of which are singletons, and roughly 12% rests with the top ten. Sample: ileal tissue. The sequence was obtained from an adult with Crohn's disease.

In DNA, the CDR3 is TGTGCCAGCTCACCAAGTGGACAGGGGGTTTATGGCTACACCTTC. Its protein product is CASSPSGQGVYGYTF. V usage is TRBV18 and J usage is TRBJ1-2, with TRBD1 identical over 10 bases. The CDR3 has 15 amino acids. The J segment lost 5 bases and the V segment lost 2 bases, leaving 5 bases of the junction unmatched. Germline V gives CDR1 KGHSH, CDR2 LQKENI.